This TCR beta chain was profiled in a study of T-cell memory formation after mild COVID-19. V was cut by 4 bases and J by 2 bases, with 8 bases left in between. Germline V CDR1 and CDR2: KGHSH, LQKENI. The CDR3 totals 13 residues. Study findings and constraints: Contracting CD4+ clones sat mainly in CM and EM; CD8+ in EMRA.

The TCR alpha and TCR beta cDNA libraries, bearing sample barcodes and UMIs, were generated by 5'RACE using constant-segment primers. MiXCR, applied by TCRdb to the 5' RACE reads, yields one record per CDR3 protein. The sample has 120,000 to 150,000 distinct CDR3 sequences, roughly 19% seen once; the top ten hold around 2.4%. About this clonotype: What it recognizes is unknown. The CDR3 ends on some other residue instead of the conserved phenylalanine or tryptophan, so this is likely a read error.

This TCR derives from an adult woman who had mild COVID-19 (a few samples of this study predate the infection). Cell type and time point are not known. The genes are TRBV18 and TRBJ2-5; perhaps TRBD1 as D (5 bases). Input material: PBMCs or a T cell subset sorted from them (not recorded which). The CDR3, as DNA: TGTGCCAGCTCACGACAGATTCAAGAGACCCAGTACTTA. This codes for CASSRQIQETQYL.